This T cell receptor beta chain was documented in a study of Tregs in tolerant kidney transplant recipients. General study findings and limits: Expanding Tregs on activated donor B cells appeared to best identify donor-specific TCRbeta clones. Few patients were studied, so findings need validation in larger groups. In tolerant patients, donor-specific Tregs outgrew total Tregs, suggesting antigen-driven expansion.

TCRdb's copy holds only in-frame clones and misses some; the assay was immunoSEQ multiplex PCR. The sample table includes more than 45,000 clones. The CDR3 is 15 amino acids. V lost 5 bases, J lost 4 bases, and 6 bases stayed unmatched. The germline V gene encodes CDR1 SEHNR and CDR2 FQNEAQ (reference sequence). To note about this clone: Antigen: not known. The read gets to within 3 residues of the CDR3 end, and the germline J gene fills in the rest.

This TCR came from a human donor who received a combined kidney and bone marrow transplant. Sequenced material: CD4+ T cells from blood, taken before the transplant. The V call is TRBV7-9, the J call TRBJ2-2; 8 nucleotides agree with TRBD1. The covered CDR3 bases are TGTGCCAGCAGCCCTACAGGGGGGTCCACCGGGGAG. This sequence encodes CASSPTGGSTGE. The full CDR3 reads CASSPTGGSTGELFF.